Listed below are T cell receptor beta chains from one sample, sequenced in a study of response to subunit inactivated influenza vaccine. TCRdb re-called the RT-PCR reads through MiXCR, storing one row per CDR3 protein. The sample consists of 590,000 or so distinct CDR3 sequences, 14% of them appearing once. Sequenced here: PBMCs from blood, sampled approximately 15 days before vaccination. The receptors come from a man aged 45-65 years who received an inactivated influenza vaccine. The CDR3 runs from the conserved cysteine through the conserved F or W. Fields, in order: D gene, J gene, clone size, V gene, CDR3 protein, CDR3 DNA. The D gene is left open where the match is weak. A clone size is listed for some rows: how often the clone was seen (once, few, many), or a class if it is expanded.

d_call: .
j_call: TRBJ2-5
clone_size: .
v_call: TRBV4-1
cdr3_aa: CASSQENSQETQYF
cdr3_nt: TGCGCCAGCAGCCAAGAGAACAGCCAAGAGACCCAGTACTTC

d_call: .
j_call: TRBJ2-6
clone_size: few
v_call: TRBV7-8
cdr3_aa: CASSLPPSGGANVLTF
cdr3_nt: TGTGCCAGCAGTCTCCCCCCTTCGGGGGGGGCCAACGTCCTGACTTTC

d_call: .
j_call: TRBJ2-3
clone_size: many
v_call: TRBV7-2
cdr3_aa: CASSLTLTGTDTQYF
cdr3_nt: TGTGCCAGCAGTTTGACCCTGACAGGCACAGATACGCAGTATTTT

d_call: TRBD2
j_call: TRBJ2-1
clone_size: few
v_call: TRBV20-1
cdr3_aa: CSASDASGRHYNEQFF
cdr3_nt: TGCAGTGCTAGTGACGCCAGCGGGAGGCACTACAATGAGCAGTTCTTC

d_call: .
j_call: TRBJ1-1
clone_size: .
v_call: TRBV7-4
cdr3_aa: CASSPGAGGSGNTEAFF
cdr3_nt: TGTGCCAGCAGCCCGGGGGCGGGGGGCTCAGGGAACACTGAAGCTTTCTTT

d_call: .
j_call: TRBJ1-6
clone_size: .
v_call: TRBV3-1
cdr3_aa: CASSPTGGNNSPLHF
cdr3_nt: TGTGCCAGCAGCCCAACCGGGGGCAATAATTCACCCCTCCACTTT

d_call: .
j_call: TRBJ2-3
clone_size: many
v_call: TRBV29-1
cdr3_aa: CSVEGEVGGREDTQYF
cdr3_nt: TGCAGCGTTGAAGGCGAAGTTGGGGGAAGGGAAGATACGCAGTATTTT

d_call: TRBD2
j_call: TRBJ2-2
clone_size: few
v_call: TRBV6-5
cdr3_aa: CASSYSKLAGVPGELFF
cdr3_nt: TGTGCCAGCAGTTACTCGAAGCTAGCGGGAGTCCCCGGGGAGCTGTTTTTT

d_call: .
j_call: TRBJ1-2
clone_size: few
v_call: TRBV29-1
cdr3_aa: CSVVSHPASYGYTF
cdr3_nt: TGCAGCGTTGTAAGCCACCCAGCTTCGTATGGCTACACCTTC

d_call: TRBD1
j_call: TRBJ2-5
clone_size: .
v_call: TRBV13
cdr3_aa: CASSRHYLGQAKETQYF
cdr3_nt: TGTGCCAGCAGCAGGCACTACTTGGGACAGGCTAAGGAGACCCAGTACTTC

d_call: .
j_call: TRBJ2-5
clone_size: many
v_call: TRBV29-1
cdr3_aa: CSDKYWHQETQYF
cdr3_nt: TGCAGCGACAAGTACTGGCACCAAGAGACCCAGTACTTC

d_call: TRBD2
j_call: TRBJ2-1
clone_size: few
v_call: TRBV15
cdr3_aa: CATSRADWGGNNEQFF
cdr3_nt: TGTGCCACCAGCAGAGCTGATTGGGGGGGGAATAATGAGCAGTTCTTC

d_call: TRBD2
j_call: TRBJ2-1
clone_size: .
v_call: TRBV9
cdr3_aa: CASSVASGRANEQFF
cdr3_nt: TGTGCCAGCAGCGTAGCTAGCGGGAGGGCCAATGAGCAGTTCTTC

d_call: TRBD1
j_call: TRBJ2-7
clone_size: .
v_call: TRBV18
cdr3_aa: CASSPPQGVASKQYF
cdr3_nt: TGTGCCAGCTCACCACCGCAGGGGGTTGCATCGAAGCAGTACTTC

d_call: TRBD2
j_call: TRBJ2-3
clone_size: .
v_call: TRBV29-1
cdr3_aa: CSLRGGTDTQYF
cdr3_nt: TGCAGCTTACGCGGGGGGACAGATACGCAGTATTTT

d_call: .
j_call: TRBJ2-3
clone_size: .
v_call: TRBV6-6
cdr3_aa: CATAQGRTDTQYF
cdr3_nt: TGTGCCACTGCCCAGGGCCGGACAGATACGCAGTATTTT

d_call: .
j_call: TRBJ2-5
clone_size: .
v_call: TRBV27
cdr3_aa: CASRTYSQETQYF
cdr3_nt: TGTGCCAGCAGAACTTATTCCCAAGAGACCCAGTACTTC

d_call: .
j_call: TRBJ2-1
clone_size: .
v_call: TRBV6-2/TRBV6-3
cdr3_aa: CASSYGWQSYEQFF
cdr3_nt: TGTGCCAGCAGTTACGGGTGGCAGTCTTATGAGCAGTTCTTC

d_call: TRBD1
j_call: TRBJ1-5
clone_size: many
v_call: TRBV6-2/TRBV6-3
cdr3_aa: CASKQGQGAYQPQHF
cdr3_nt: TGTGCCAGCAAACAGGGACAGGGGGCCTATCAGCCCCAGCATTTT

d_call: TRBD1
j_call: TRBJ1-2
clone_size: .
v_call: TRBV20-1
cdr3_aa: CSAQTGTSYGYTF
cdr3_nt: TGCAGTGCTCAGACAGGGACATCCTATGGCTACACCTTC

d_call: .
j_call: TRBJ2-1
clone_size: few
v_call: TRBV29-1
cdr3_aa: CSVVDNEQFF
cdr3_nt: TGCAGCGTTGTGGACAATGAGCAGTTCTTC

d_call: .
j_call: TRBJ2-7
clone_size: .
v_call: TRBV10-1
cdr3_aa: CASSAQGRSYEQYF
cdr3_nt: TGCGCCAGCAGTGCGCAGGGACGATCCTACGAGCAGTACTTC

d_call: .
j_call: TRBJ2-1
clone_size: few
v_call: TRBV7-3
cdr3_aa: CASSSETSGPYNEQFF
cdr3_nt: TGTGCCAGCAGCTCCGAAACCTCTGGCCCCTACAATGAGCAGTTCTTC

d_call: .
j_call: TRBJ2-7
clone_size: few
v_call: TRBV20-1
cdr3_aa: CSASRSAENYEQYF
cdr3_nt: TGCAGTGCTAGTAGGTCGGCGGAGAATTACGAGCAGTACTTC

d_call: TRBD2
j_call: TRBJ2-7
clone_size: few
v_call: TRBV20-1
cdr3_aa: CSARALSGRIYEQYF
cdr3_nt: TGCAGTGCTAGAGCTCTCAGCGGGAGGATTTACGAGCAGTACTTC

d_call: .
j_call: TRBJ1-4
clone_size: few
v_call: TRBV4-3
cdr3_aa: CASSQDFRSNEKLFF
cdr3_nt: TGCGCCAGCAGCCAAGATTTCCGGTCTAATGAAAAACTGTTTTTT

d_call: .
j_call: TRBJ1-3
clone_size: few
v_call: TRBV18
cdr3_aa: CASSPRQDSGNTIYF
cdr3_nt: TGTGCCAGCTCACCACGACAGGACTCTGGAAACACCATATATTTT

d_call: TRBD1
j_call: TRBJ2-7
clone_size: .
v_call: TRBV20-1
cdr3_aa: CSASGTAFSYEQYF
cdr3_nt: TGCAGTGCTTCAGGGACAGCTTTCTCCTACGAGCAGTACTTC

d_call: TRBD2
j_call: TRBJ2-1
clone_size: .
v_call: TRBV20-1
cdr3_aa: CSARGLILVEQFF
cdr3_nt: TGCAGTGCTAGGGGACTAATTCTGGTTGAGCAGTTCTTC

d_call: .
j_call: TRBJ2-1
clone_size: .
v_call: TRBV23-1
cdr3_aa: CASSQFITKGQNNEQFF
cdr3_nt: TGCGCCAGCAGTCAATTTATCACGAAAGGACAGAACAATGAGCAGTTCTTC

d_call: .
j_call: TRBJ2-3
clone_size: .
v_call: TRBV3-1
cdr3_aa: CASSQDTFTDTQYF
cdr3_nt: TGTGCCAGCAGCCAAGATACCTTCACAGATACGCAGTATTTT

d_call: .
j_call: TRBJ2-7
clone_size: .
v_call: TRBV20-1
cdr3_aa: CSAILALEQYF
cdr3_nt: TGCAGTGCTATTCTAGCTCTTGAGCAGTACTTC

d_call: .
j_call: TRBJ2-7
clone_size: .
v_call: TRBV30
cdr3_aa: CAWSDRGGEQYF
cdr3_nt: TGTGCCTGGAGTGACAGGGGAGGCGAGCAGTACTTC

d_call: .
j_call: TRBJ2-2
clone_size: many
v_call: TRBV12-3/TRBV12-4
cdr3_aa: CASRQTGFNTGELFF
cdr3_nt: TGTGCCAGCAGACAAACAGGATTCAACACCGGGGAGCTGTTTTTT

d_call: .
j_call: TRBJ2-5
clone_size: many
v_call: TRBV5-1
cdr3_aa: CASSSSLETQYF
cdr3_nt: TGCGCCAGCAGCAGCTCTTTGGAGACCCAGTACTTC

d_call: .
j_call: TRBJ2-1
clone_size: .
v_call: TRBV10-3
cdr3_aa: CAIKGGAPVEQFF
cdr3_nt: TGTGCCATCAAAGGGGGAGCCCCGGTTGAGCAGTTCTTC

d_call: TRBD1
j_call: TRBJ1-2
clone_size: few
v_call: TRBV12-3/TRBV12-4
cdr3_aa: CASSLNYDRVSGYTF
cdr3_nt: TGTGCCAGCAGTTTGAACTATGACAGGGTTTCTGGCTACACCTTC

d_call: .
j_call: TRBJ2-7
clone_size: few
v_call: TRBV11-2
cdr3_aa: CASSLGSTKQYF
cdr3_nt: TGTGCCAGCAGCCTTGGGTCTACGAAGCAGTACTTC

d_call: .
j_call: TRBJ2-3
clone_size: .
v_call: TRBV7-9
cdr3_aa: CASSERVGGHTDTQYF
cdr3_nt: TGTGCCAGCAGCGAGCGGGTCGGGGGCCACACAGATACGCAGTATTTT

d_call: TRBD2
j_call: TRBJ2-3
clone_size: .
v_call: TRBV4-3
cdr3_aa: CASSQGLADTDTQYF
cdr3_nt: TGCGCCAGCAGCCAGGGACTAGCGGACACAGATACGCAGTATTTT

d_call: .
j_call: TRBJ2-2
clone_size: few
v_call: TRBV11-1
cdr3_aa: CASRVAGKGTGELFF
cdr3_nt: TGTGCCAGCCGGGTGGCGGGCAAGGGCACCGGGGAGCTGTTTTTT

d_call: .
j_call: TRBJ1-5
clone_size: .
v_call: TRBV20-1
cdr3_aa: CSAQDGGINQPQHF
cdr3_nt: TGCAGTGCTCAGGACGGCGGGATCAATCAGCCCCAGCATTTT

d_call: TRBD2
j_call: TRBJ2-3
clone_size: few
v_call: TRBV5-4
cdr3_aa: CASSSETSGGLTSTDTQYF
cdr3_nt: TGTGCCAGCAGCTCCGAGACTAGCGGGGGGCTTACTAGCACAGATACGCAGTATTTT

d_call: .
j_call: TRBJ2-3
clone_size: .
v_call: TRBV6-2/TRBV6-3
cdr3_aa: CASSYPLGGSRGRADTQYF
cdr3_nt: TGTGCCAGCAGTTACCCCCTCGGGGGTAGCCGGGGTAGAGCAGATACGCAGTATTTT

d_call: .
j_call: TRBJ2-7
clone_size: .
v_call: TRBV10-2
cdr3_aa: CASSEMSPHEQYF
cdr3_nt: TGCGCCAGCAGTGAGATGAGTCCCCACGAGCAGTACTTC

d_call: .
j_call: TRBJ1-1
clone_size: few
v_call: TRBV3-1
cdr3_aa: CASSQTRTEAFF
cdr3_nt: TGTGCCAGCAGCCAGACGAGGACTGAAGCTTTCTTT

d_call: TRBD1
j_call: TRBJ2-5
clone_size: .
v_call: TRBV10-3
cdr3_aa: CAIGTGGRSQETQYF
cdr3_nt: TGTGCCATCGGCACAGGGGGACGGAGTCAAGAGACCCAGTACTTC

d_call: .
j_call: TRBJ2-7
clone_size: .
v_call: TRBV12-3/TRBV12-4
cdr3_aa: CASRRDLHEQYF
cdr3_nt: TGTGCCAGCAGGCGGGACCTCCACGAGCAGTACTTC

d_call: TRBD2
j_call: TRBJ2-1
clone_size: .
v_call: TRBV25-1
cdr3_aa: CASWGLAGGQYNEQFF
cdr3_nt: TGTGCCAGCTGGGGACTAGCGGGGGGGCAATACAATGAGCAGTTCTTC

d_call: .
j_call: TRBJ2-2
clone_size: .
v_call: TRBV10-3
cdr3_aa: CAISESQGIVGELFF
cdr3_nt: TGTGCCATCAGTGAGTCTCAGGGGATCGTCGGGGAGCTGTTTTTT

d_call: TRBD2
j_call: TRBJ2-1
clone_size: .
v_call: TRBV20-1
cdr3_aa: CSARDPSGGADEQFF
cdr3_nt: TGCAGTGCTAGAGATCCTAGCGGGGGGGCAGATGAGCAGTTCTTC